The subject of this entry is one TCR beta chain. The antigen is unknown. Per the study methods: Owing to the provision of junction-only sequences devoid of quality scores by immunoSEQ, filtering differed. TCRdb keeps only in-frame clones here, not all; method: immunoSEQ multiplex PCR. V and J calls and clone size are copied from that table; D and trimming were computed from the DNA. The sample has about 800,000 clones, about 97% seen once. This sample was taken from a study of shared clonotypes between healthy human individuals. Germline lookup yields CDR1 SEHNR and CDR2 FQNEAQ (reference sequence). The V and J ends lost 4 bases and 8 bases, in that order; junction bases with no gene match: 13. The length of the CDR3 is 17 residues. Findings and caveats of the study: Across subsets, estimated richness was generally greater for naive than for memory populations. A few donors shared around 5.2% of their naive CD4 clonotypes.

Naive CD8 cells lacked CD45RO and underwent positive selection for CCR7, leaving out terminally differentiated effector memory CD45RA+ cells. Specimen: naive CD8+ T cells sorted from blood. This TCR was sampled from a man aged 25 to 45 in good health. The chain recombines TRBV7-9 with TRBJ2-1, with 11 bases that match TRBD2. CDR3: CASSSIGTSGSFYEQFF. CDR3 DNA sequence: TGTGCCAGCAGCTCAATCGGAACTAGCGGGAGTTTTTATGAGCAGTTCTTC.